A single T cell receptor (beta chain) is shown here with its context. The antigen is unknown. The CDR3 sequence is 15 residues long. From germline, CDR1 is SGHAT and CDR2 FQNNGV. V lost 5 bases and J 4 bases, leaving 17 bases between the germline ends. This sample stems from a study of T cell repertoires in cytomegalovirus infection. Each CDR3 protein is one row after TCRdb ran MiXCR on the reads. Of roughly 920,000 distinct CDR3 sequences listed, 25% to 40% are singletons. V and J are TRBV11-2 and TRBJ2-5, with unresolved D. Sequencing used cultured CD8+ T cells from PBMCs, obtained from culture after CMV antigen stimulation. This clonotype originated in a human donor in good health (CMV status not recorded). Some clones in this sample may be carry-over from other donors' samples. The CDR3 spells CASSPGQVNLETQYF. The CDR3 nucleotides are TGTGCCAGCAGCCCCGGGCAGGTCAACTTAGAGACCCAGTACTTC. Full variable domain (remainder filled in from reference TRBV11-2 and TRBJ2-5): EAGVAQSPRYKIIEKRQSVAFWCNPISGHATLYWYQQILGQGPKLLIQFQNNGVVDDSQLPKDRFSAERLKGVDSTLKIQPAKLEDSAVYLCASSPGQVNLETQYFGPGTRLLVL.